This T cell receptor (beta chain) originates from a study of T cells in Graves' hyperthyroidism and ophthalmopathy. Using RNA transcripts as the source, TCR beta CDR3 regions were amplified. First-round RT-PCR targeting the TCR CDR3 was performed with the HTBI primer set. MiXCR, applied by TCRdb to the multiplex PCR reads, yields one record per CDR3 protein. The table lists about 360,000 distinct CDR3 sequences, around 13% of them singletons, with over 8.5% in the top ten. This clonotype was counted at least ten times. Newly diagnosed patients aged 18 to 65 had hyperthyroidism of under 2 months' duration. Uncontrolled infection, other autoimmune disease, pregnancy or lactation barred patients from enrollment. Specimen: blood. This sequence originates from a young woman with Graves' hyperthyroidism.

The CDR3 region is CATVGSDNEQFF. In nucleotides, the CDR3 is TGTGCCACGGTAGGGTCCGACAATGAGCAGTTCTTC. The chain is built from TRBV10-3 and TRBJ2-1, with D unresolved. This CDR3 has 12 amino acids. Germline V gene lookup returns CDR1 ENHRY and CDR2 SYGVKD. Trimming removed 10 bases at V and 5 bases at J, with 12 bases between.